This T cell receptor (beta chain) was found in a study of T cell changes during pregnancy in multiple sclerosis (dated by TCRdb to about 2019). With regard to the full study: The study examined how the T cell repertoire changed over the course of pregnancy in women with multiple sclerosis.

V is clipped by 3 bases and J by 7 bases, and the sequence between their germline boundaries is 15 bases long. The cysteine opens and the phenylalanine closes a CDR3 of 15 amino acids. Only the CDR3 portion is preserved as DNA: 45 bases, with reading frame beginning at the first base. Sequences KGHSH (CDR1) and LQKENI (CDR2) are obtained from the germline V gene. Library preparation was by the immunoSEQ multiplex PCR assay. TCRdb limited this immuneACCESS table to in-frame rearrangements with V and J called. A share of clones is missing; checked studies link under half to unresolved V genes, and the rest is unexplained. Recorded for this sample are some 93,000 clones; 85% to 95% of them occurred a single time. The ten largest clones take up around 2% of the sample. In regard to this clone: Its specific antigen is unknown. Base quality data are lacking; no much larger clone is found one base away.

This specimen was peripheral blood, taken after pregnancy. Here the chain combines TRBV18 and TRBJ1-4; the D gene is perhaps TRBD1, from 6 matching bases. The receptor was isolated from a female donor with multiple sclerosis, enrolled in a pregnancy study. The nucleotides read TGTGCCAGCTCACCGGGTTTGGGGGCGCTTGAAAAACTGTTTTTT. Its translation reads: CASSPGLGALEKLFF.